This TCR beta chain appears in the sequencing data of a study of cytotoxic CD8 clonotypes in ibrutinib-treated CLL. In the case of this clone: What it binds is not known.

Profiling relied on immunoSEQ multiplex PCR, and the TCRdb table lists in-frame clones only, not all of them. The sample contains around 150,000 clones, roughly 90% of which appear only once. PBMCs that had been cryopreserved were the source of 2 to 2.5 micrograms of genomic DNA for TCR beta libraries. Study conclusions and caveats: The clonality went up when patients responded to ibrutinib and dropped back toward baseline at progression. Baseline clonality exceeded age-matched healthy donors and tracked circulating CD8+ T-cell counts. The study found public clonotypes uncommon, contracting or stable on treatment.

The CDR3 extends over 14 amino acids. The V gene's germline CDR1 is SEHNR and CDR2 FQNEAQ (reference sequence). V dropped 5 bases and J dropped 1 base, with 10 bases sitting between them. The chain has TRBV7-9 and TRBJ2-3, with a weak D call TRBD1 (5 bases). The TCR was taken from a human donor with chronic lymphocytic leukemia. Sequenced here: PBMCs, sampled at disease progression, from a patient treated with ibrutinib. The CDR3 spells CASSVEGGTDTQYF. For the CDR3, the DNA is TGTGCCAGCAGCGTCGAAGGGGGCACAGATACGCAGTATTTT.